These 3 T cell receptor beta chains were all obtained from the same sample, sequenced in a study of T cell responses to AZD1222 COVID-19 vaccine. This table comes from immunoSEQ multiplex PCR, and its TCRdb copy is limited to in-frame clones, with some not included. The repertoire holds approximately 100,000 clones, with 93% as singletons. Sequences were derived from peripheral blood, sampled on day 0 of AZD1222 vaccination. These receptor sequences come from an adult in good health.

The chain has TRBV2 and TRBJ1-1; the D gene is possibly TRBD1 (5 bases). Trimming shortened V by 4 bases and J by 0 bases, and 15 bases separated the two germline ends. Germline V gene data show CDR1 as SNHLY and CDR2 as FYNNEI. The CDR3 consists of 16 residues. The CDR3 region has the DNA TGTGCCAGCAGTGCGCAGGGAGGTCGACTGAACACTGAAGCTTTCTTT. Protein: CASSAQGGRLNTEAFF.

The chain recombines TRBV18 with TRBJ2-7; 8 bases fit TRBD2. Unmatched junction bases numbered 1, after V lost 3 bases and J lost 0 bases. Per the germline V gene, CDR1 is KGHSH and CDR2 is LQKENI. This CDR3 is built from 14 residues. CDR3 amino acids: CASSPGRDSYEQYF. Here the CDR3 DNA reads TGTGCCAGCTCACCCGGGAGGGACTCCTACGAGCAGTACTTC.

CDR3 in amino acids: CASSDSNEKLFF. The DNA for the CDR3 is TGTGCCAGTTCGGACAGTAATGAAAAACTGTTTTTT. The chain uses TRBV6-5 and TRBJ1-4, with a tentative D call TRBD1 (6 bases). The CDR3 sequence is 12 residues long. Germline loops: CDR1 MNHEY, CDR2 SVGAGI. The V gene lost 9 bases and the J gene lost 4 bases, with 9 bases spanning the gap.